Listed below are T cell receptor beta chains from one sample, sequenced in a study of T cell changes during pregnancy in multiple sclerosis. The protocol was immunoSEQ multiplex PCR, while the TCRdb copy is restricted to in-frame clones and leaves out a portion. This table holds 45,000 to 70,000 clones, about 93% found once. Sample: peripheral blood, taken in the third trimester of pregnancy. The receptors shown here come from a female donor in good health, enrolled as a control in a pregnancy study. The CDR3 runs from the conserved cysteine through the conserved F or W. Each record gives: J gene, V gene, clone size, CDR3 protein. Size is omitted from some rows. Given values are once, few, many or a class for expanded clones.

TRBJ2-1	TRBV27	NA	CASRPLQGGTYNEQFF
TRBJ1-2	TRBV9	NA	CASSAPTPSGGYTF
TRBJ2-7	TRBV4-1	NA	CASSQGLGGGQYF
TRBJ2-2	TRBV25-1	NA	CASSEVLAGYTGELFF
TRBJ1-4	TRBV28	NA	CASSDTGASRKLFF
TRBJ1-2	TRBV5-5	NA	CASSSDRGRGYGYTF
TRBJ2-1	TRBV7-3	NA	CASSPPGQGLVNEQFF
TRBJ2-1	TRBV7-3	once	CASSPLGLAGGPHNEQFF
TRBJ2-7	TRBV30	NA	CACGTAKQYF
TRBJ1-1	TRBV19	NA	CASREGAINTEAFF
TRBJ2-7	TRBV4-3	NA	CASSPAEGYEQYF
TRBJ2-1	TRBV9	NA	CASSQTSGRGEQFF
TRBJ2-5	TRBV18	NA	CASSLGQGASQETQYF
TRBJ1-4	TRBV18	NA	CASSRTGATNEKLFF
TRBJ2-2	TRBV27	NA	CASSWTGIAGVGRGTGELFF
TRBJ2-2	TRBV10-2	NA	CASIPTRPNTGELFF
TRBJ1-1	TRBV5-4	NA	CASSLSRVWNTEAFF